A selection of T cell receptor beta chains follows, all from one sample in a study of blood T cell repertoires in COVID-19. The method was immunoSEQ multiplex PCR; TCRdb's version includes in-frame clones alone and lacks a portion of them. The sample shows 200,000 to 250,000 clones, 90% of them seen only once. Sequencing was performed on PBMCs or T cells enriched from blood (not recorded which). The receptors shown here come from a man aged 25 to 45 who had been exposed to COVID-19. CDR3s leave out the opening cysteine and the closing phenylalanine or tryptophan.

V gene: TRBV9; CDR3 length: 14; J gene: TRBJ1-6; CDR3 protein: ASSEGGGNDNSPLH
V gene: TRBV11-2; CDR3 length: 13; J gene: TRBJ2-7; CDR3 protein: ASSPLVGGTYEQY
V gene: TRBV7-9; CDR3 length: 12; J gene: TRBJ1-1; CDR3 protein: AIRTVGMNTEAF
V gene: TRBV6-5; CDR3 length: 13; J gene: TRBJ2-3; CDR3 protein: ASSLYTLNTDTQY
V gene: TRBV27; CDR3 length: 15; J gene: TRBJ1-5; CDR3 protein: ASSLSLSAHSGQPQH
V gene: TRBV5-1; CDR3 length: 13; J gene: TRBJ1-4; CDR3 protein: ASSTGQGDGEKLF
V gene: TRBV7-2; CDR3 length: 14; J gene: TRBJ2-3; CDR3 protein: ASSLLAGGPGDTQY
V gene: TRBV25-1; CDR3 length: 12; J gene: TRBJ1-6; CDR3 protein: ASSEAGDGSPLH
V gene: TRBV10-1; CDR3 length: 9; J gene: TRBJ2-5; CDR3 protein: AFRFKGTQY
V gene: TRBV7-9; CDR3 length: 13; J gene: TRBJ1-3; CDR3 protein: ASIGVPSSGNTIY
V gene: TRBV25-1; CDR3 length: 15; J gene: TRBJ2-3; CDR3 protein: ASSEPPSGAVESTQY
V gene: TRBV19; CDR3 length: 12; J gene: TRBJ1-4; CDR3 protein: ASSRQGTNEKLF
V gene: TRBV6-2/TRBV6-3; CDR3 length: 17; J gene: TRBJ2-3; CDR3 protein: ASSYLGRGGRYGSDTQY
V gene: TRBV6-1; CDR3 length: 12; J gene: TRBJ2-1; CDR3 protein: ASSEARGGNEQF
V gene: TRBV23-1; CDR3 length: 10; J gene: TRBJ2-7; CDR3 protein: ASRTRRYEQY
V gene: TRBV7-3; CDR3 length: 12; J gene: TRBJ2-2; CDR3 protein: ASSFQGGTGELF
V gene: TRBV9; CDR3 length: 15; J gene: TRBJ1-2; CDR3 protein: ASSPSPRGGANYGYT
V gene: TRBV12-3/TRBV12-4; CDR3 length: 10; J gene: TRBJ1-1; CDR3 protein: ASSFRVTEAF
V gene: TRBV29-1; CDR3 length: 8; J gene: TRBJ2-1; CDR3 protein: SVIVDEQF
V gene: TRBV19; CDR3 length: 11; J gene: TRBJ2-1; CDR3 protein: ASSAIQEGEQF
V gene: TRBV5-1; CDR3 length: 14; J gene: TRBJ1-6; CDR3 protein: ASSAGGNLRNSPLH
V gene: TRBV11-3; CDR3 length: 14; J gene: TRBJ2-1; CDR3 protein: ASSLGGRASYNEQF
V gene: TRBV5-5; CDR3 length: 13; J gene: TRBJ2-5; CDR3 protein: ASSPELAARETQY
V gene: TRBV29-1; CDR3 length: 11; J gene: TRBJ1-5; CDR3 protein: SVETDSNQPRH
V gene: TRBV30; CDR3 length: 12; J gene: TRBJ2-7; CDR3 protein: AWGDETGRGEQY
V gene: TRBV6-4; CDR3 length: 11; J gene: TRBJ1-1; CDR3 protein: ASSSTGDTEAF
V gene: TRBV2; CDR3 length: 11; J gene: TRBJ2-7; CDR3 protein: ASTLSPSGEQY
V gene: TRBV19; CDR3 length: 11; J gene: TRBJ1-5; CDR3 protein: ASTSQVSQPQH
V gene: TRBV18; CDR3 length: 14; J gene: TRBJ1-3; CDR3 protein: ASSPVQDYSGNTIY
V gene: TRBV30; CDR3 length: 11; J gene: TRBJ2-1; CDR3 protein: AWMDSSYNEQF
V gene: TRBV10-2; CDR3 length: 14; J gene: TRBJ2-2; CDR3 protein: ASKDARQVNTGELF
V gene: TRBV3-1/TRBV3-2; CDR3 length: 16; J gene: TRBJ2-3; CDR3 protein: ASSRLRLAGGNTDTQY
V gene: TRBV18; CDR3 length: 11; J gene: TRBJ1-5; CDR3 protein: ASSARNNQPQH
V gene: TRBV6-5; CDR3 length: 13; J gene: TRBJ2-5; CDR3 protein: ASSYSTSGGETQY
V gene: TRBV19; CDR3 length: 11; J gene: TRBJ2-2; CDR3 protein: ASSSLPGGELF
V gene: TRBV18; CDR3 length: 16; J gene: TRBJ1-1; CDR3 protein: ASSPQWTGGPGNTEAF
V gene: TRBV6-5; CDR3 length: 12; J gene: TRBJ2-1; CDR3 protein: ASSTSGGVNEQF
V gene: TRBV4-1; CDR3 length: 12; J gene: TRBJ1-4; CDR3 protein: ASSQEYANEKLF
V gene: TRBV5-1; CDR3 length: 13; J gene: TRBJ2-2; CDR3 protein: ASSLDGQVTGELF
V gene: TRBV18; CDR3 length: 10; J gene: TRBJ1-1; CDR3 protein: ASSPSRTEAF
V gene: TRBV28; CDR3 length: 12; J gene: TRBJ2-3; CDR3 protein: ASSLIGPLGGQY
V gene: TRBV27; CDR3 length: 13; J gene: TRBJ2-7; CDR3 protein: ASSLGPQSLYEQY